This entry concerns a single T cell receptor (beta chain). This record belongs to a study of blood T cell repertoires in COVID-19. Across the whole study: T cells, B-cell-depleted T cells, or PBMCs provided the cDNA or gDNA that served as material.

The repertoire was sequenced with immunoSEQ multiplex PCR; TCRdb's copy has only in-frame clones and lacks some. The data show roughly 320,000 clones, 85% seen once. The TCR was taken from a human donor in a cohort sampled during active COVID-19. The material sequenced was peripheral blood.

The CDR3 protein is CASSPNIGTGADTQYF. The CDR3 nucleotides read TGTGCCAGCTCACCAAACATCGGGACAGGGGCGGATACGCAGTATTTT. This sequence joins TRBV18 and TRBJ2-3, with 10 bases that match TRBD1. V lost 2 bases, J lost 6 bases, and 8 bases stayed unmatched. CDR1 and CDR2 (germline): KGHSH, LQKENI. The CDR3 spans 16 residues.